This T cell receptor beta chain originates from a study of metastatic and nonmetastatic thyroid tumors. Whole-study context: Malignant and benign thyroid patients had repertoires compared in peripheral blood and tumor or nodule tissue.

Study-wide results and limits: In blood and tumor, TCR beta diversity was reportedly significantly higher in malignant thyroid tumors than in benign nodules.

Regarding this clone: Its antigen is undetermined. One end of the junction varies from germline; a read error may be responsible. In the same sample, other DNA sequences code for this CDR3.

Patients had received no treatment of any kind before thyroid surgery. The CDR3 extends over 15 amino acids. The germline gives CDR1 MRHNA, CDR2 SNTAGT. TCRdb used MiXCR to call clones anew from the PCR reads. The sample lists tens of thousands of clones, 15% to 20% occurring once. The rearrangement joins TRBV6-4 to TRBJ2-3; weak D call: TRBD1 (6 bases). The receptor comes from a female donor with papillary thyroid cancer or a benign thyroid nodule (not recorded which). Some clones in this sample may be carry-over from other donors' samples. Material: blood. CDR3 loop: CASSVLAGGTDTQYF. Here the CDR3 DNA reads TGTGCCAGCAGTGTTTTAGCTGGGGGCACAGATACGCAGTACTTT.